This TCR beta chain was recovered during a study of graft-versus-host responses after intestinal transplantation. Overall study context: Transplantation in recipients was multivisceral, liver-intestinal, or isolated intestinal. For approximately three years after anti-thymocyte globulin induction, all recipients took tacrolimus and steroids.

Worth noting for this clone: Its antigen is still unknown.

The CDR3 totals 16 residues. Trimming took off 0 bases at V and 1 base at J, with 13 bases between the two ends. Germline CDR1 and CDR2: SGHTS and YDEGEE. Sequenced by immunoSEQ multiplex PCR; TCRdb stores in-frame clones only, minus some. The sample records 20,000 to 30,000 clones, 75% to 90% being singletons. Study outcomes and limitations: The presence of high graft-versus-host to host-versus-graft clonal ratios in allografts characterized patients with graft-donor T cell macrochimerism.

This TCR was sampled from a human patient who received an intestinal transplant, so some T cells may come from the graft donor. The source was PBMCs, collected around 440 days after intestinal transplant. The chain carries TRBV5-8 and TRBJ2-5; no definite D call. CDR3 in amino acids: CASSLGLAYLQETQYF. CDR3 in DNA: TGTGCCAGCAGCTTGGGGCTGGCCTACCTCCAAGAGACCCAGTACTTC. The full variable domain, with the rest looked up from reference TRBV5-8 and TRBJ2-5, is EAGVTQSPTHLIKTRGQQATLRCSPISGHTSVYWYQQALGLGLQFLLWYDEGEERNRGNFPPRFSGRQFPNYSSELNVNALELEDSALYLCASSLGLAYLQETQYFGPGTRLLVL.